The subject of this entry is one T cell receptor (beta chain). The V gene's germline CDR1 is SGDLS and CDR2 YYNGEE. The CDR3 has 18 residues. The junction had 13 bases not matched to a gene; V was cut back by 4 bases and J by 0 bases. TCRdb's table, derived via immunoSEQ multiplex PCR, lists solely in-frame clones and lacks some. The sample has more than 10,000 clones, 85% to 90% seen once. This sample is drawn from a study of OX40 agonist ivuxolimab in advanced cancers. This sample comprised CD4+ or CD8+ T cells sorted from blood, obtained in a trial of the OX40 agonist ivuxolimab. The V gene is TRBV9, the J gene TRBJ2-1, with 7 nucleotides matching TRBD2. The source is an adult with an advanced solid tumor such as melanoma, head and neck, liver or kidney cancer. CDR3 region: CASSTSPGRHPSYNEQFF. The CDR3 DNA is TGTGCCAGCAGCACTTCTCCCGGGAGGCACCCCTCCTACAATGAGCAGTTCTTC.